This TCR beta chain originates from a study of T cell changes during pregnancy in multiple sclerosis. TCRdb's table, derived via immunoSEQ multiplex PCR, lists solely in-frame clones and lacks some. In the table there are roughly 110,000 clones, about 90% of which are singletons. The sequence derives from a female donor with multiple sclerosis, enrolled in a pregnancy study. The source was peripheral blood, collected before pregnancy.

Here the CDR3 reads CASSEEGGVYNEQFF. CDR3 nucleotide sequence: TGTGCCAGCAGTGAAGAGGGCGGGGTCTACAATGAGCAGTTCTTC. The rearrangement uses TRBV6-1 and TRBJ2-1; tentative D call: TRBD2 (6 bases). This CDR3 contains 15 residues. The V gene's germline CDR1 is MNHNS and CDR2 SASEGT. The germline V and J ends were trimmed by 1 base and 3 bases, with 10 bases remaining between them.